Listed below are T cell receptor beta chains from one sample, sequenced in a study of blood T cell repertoires in COVID-19. Measured with immunoSEQ multiplex PCR; TCRdb has only the in-frame clones, and not every one. The sample records 95,000 to 100,000 clones, roughly 80% being singletons. The sequencing input was peripheral blood. The receptors come from a human donor in a cohort sampled during active COVID-19. The CDR3 runs from the conserved cysteine through the conserved F or W. D genes are given only for firm matches. The listing skips clone size in some rows; elsewhere it reads once, few, many or a size class.

cdr3_nt,cdr3_aa,v_call,clone_size,j_call,d_call
TGTGCCAGCAGCTTTACACAGGGGGAAGGTCAGCCCCAGCATTTT,CASSFTQGEGQPQHF,TRBV11-2,-,TRBJ1-5,TRBD1
TGTGCCAGCAGCCCAAGGACAGGGGTTGAAAAACTGTTTTTT,CASSPRTGVEKLFF,TRBV9,-,TRBJ1-4,TRBD1
TGTGCCAGCAGCATCGAAAGCGGGGGGCAGTACAATGAGCAGTTCTTC,CASSIESGGQYNEQFF,TRBV7-3,-,TRBJ2-1,TRBD2
TGTGCCAGTAATGCGGGACAGGGTTATAATTCACCCCTCCACTTT,CASNAGQGYNSPLHF,TRBV9,-,TRBJ1-6,TRBD1
TGTGCCAGCAGTTACTCCAGGGACTTGAACACTGAAGCTTTCTTT,CASSYSRDLNTEAFF,TRBV6-5,-,TRBJ1-1,-
TGTGCCAGCAGCTTAGAACCCCCCAGGGGGCGTGGCTATGGCTACACCTTC,CASSLEPPRGRGYGYTF,TRBV7-6,-,TRBJ1-2,TRBD1
TGTGCCAGCAGTTTATGGACATTAGGAGCTTTCTTT,CASSLWTLGAFF,TRBV28,-,TRBJ1-1,-
TGCGCCAGCAACACGGGTGTAACCGGGGAGCTGTTTTTT,CASNTGVTGELFF,TRBV4-1,-,TRBJ2-2,-
TGTGCCAGCAACGACAGGGGGCGCGCTGAAAAACTGTTTTTT,CASNDRGRAEKLFF,TRBV6-5,-,TRBJ1-4,TRBD1
TGCGCCAGCAGCTTGGTTGCAGGGGGGAATCAGCCCCAGCATTTT,CASSLVAGGNQPQHF,TRBV5-1,once,TRBJ1-5,TRBD1
TGCGCCAGCAGCCTCGGACAGGGGGCTGTACTGTTAGATGGCTACACCTTC,CASSLGQGAVLLDGYTF,TRBV4-1,once,TRBJ1-2,TRBD1
TGCGCCAGCAGCTTTACCGGGACAGGGAGCACAGATACGCAGTATTTT,CASSFTGTGSTDTQYF,TRBV5-1,-,TRBJ2-3,TRBD1
TGCAGTGCTAGTTTCCAGGGGAAGAATGAAAAACTGTTTTTT,CSASFQGKNEKLFF,TRBV20-1,-,TRBJ1-4,-